These T cell receptor beta chains were read from a single sample in a study of blood T cell repertoires in COVID-19. Method: immunoSEQ multiplex PCR; TCRdb's copy keeps in-frame clones and lacks some. The sample consists of about 190,000 clones, around 80% of them appearing once. Material for sequencing was peripheral blood. These receptors were taken from a woman of 80 years or more with active or convalescent COVID-19. CDR3s include the opening cysteine and the closing phenylalanine or tryptophan. The order of the fields is D gene, V gene, J gene, clone size, CDR3 DNA, CDR3 protein. D genes are given only for firm matches. The size field is filled for only some rows; it gives once, few, many or a size class.

D: TRBD1
V: TRBV5-1
J: TRBJ1-3
size: few
DNA: TGCGCCAGCAGCTCCACAGGGGTCTCTGGAAACACCATATATTTT
CDR3: CASSSTGVSGNTIYF

D: TRBD2
V: TRBV7-6
J: TRBJ2-2
size: .
DNA: TGTGCCAGCAGCCGACCCCTCCGGGGGGTGAACACCGGGGAGCTGTTTTTT
CDR3: CASSRPLRGVNTGELFF

D: TRBD2
V: TRBV9
J: TRBJ2-1
size: .
DNA: TGTGCCAGCAGCGTAGGGCTCAGCGGGGGGGACAATGAGCAGTTCTTC
CDR3: CASSVGLSGGDNEQFF

D: TRBD1
V: TRBV6-4
J: TRBJ1-2
size: .
DNA: TGTGCCAGCAGTGCTGCGCCGGGACAGACGACGGGCTACACCTTC
CDR3: CASSAAPGQTTGYTF

D: .
V: TRBV23-1
J: TRBJ2-7
size: .
DNA: TGCGCCAGCAGTCAATCTGCGGGCCAGCACTCCTACGAGCAGTACTTC
CDR3: CASSQSAGQHSYEQYF

D: .
V: TRBV11-2
J: TRBJ2-7
size: .
DNA: TGTGCCAGCAGCTTAGAGGCAGGGGCGACATCCTACGAGCAGTACTTC
CDR3: CASSLEAGATSYEQYF

D: TRBD2
V: TRBV5-1
J: TRBJ2-1
size: .
DNA: TGCGCCAGCAGCTTGGTCCTAGCGGGGGGCTACAATGAGCAGTTCTTC
CDR3: CASSLVLAGGYNEQFF

D: TRBD2
V: TRBV3-1/TRBV3-2
J: TRBJ2-3
size: .
DNA: TGTGCCAGCACCCGGGGTAGCGGGGGGGAAACAGATACGCAGTATTTT
CDR3: CASTRGSGGETDTQYF

D: .
V: TRBV2
J: TRBJ1-3
size: .
DNA: TGTGCCAGCAGTGAACTGTCGGCGGTTTCTGGAAACACCATATATTTT
CDR3: CASSELSAVSGNTIYF

D: .
V: TRBV28
J: TRBJ1-5
size: .
DNA: TGTGCCAGCAGTTTACTGAGGGCCGGGCAGCCCCAGCATTTT
CDR3: CASSLLRAGQPQHF

D: TRBD1
V: TRBV2
J: TRBJ1-1
size: .
DNA: TGTGCCAGCACCAGGGGGCTGATGAACACTGAAGCTTTCTTT
CDR3: CASTRGLMNTEAFF

D: .
V: TRBV5-1
J: TRBJ1-1
size: .
DNA: TGCGCCAGCAGCTTGGTTCTCGGGGGAAACACTGAAGCTTTCTTT
CDR3: CASSLVLGGNTEAFF

D: TRBD1
V: TRBV28
J: TRBJ1-6
size: .
DNA: TGTGCCAGCAGTTTATTCGCGGGACAGCATAATTCACCCCTCCACTTT
CDR3: CASSLFAGQHNSPLHF

D: .
V: TRBV11-3
J: TRBJ2-1
size: .
DNA: TGTGCCAGCAGCTCGGCCTCCGACAACCTCTACAATGAGCAGTTCTTC
CDR3: CASSSASDNLYNEQFF

D: TRBD2
V: TRBV2
J: TRBJ2-2
size: .
DNA: TGTGCCAGCGGAAGGACTAGCGGGGACACCGGGGAGCTGTTTTTT
CDR3: CASGRTSGDTGELFF

D: .
V: TRBV6-5
J: TRBJ2-7
size: .
DNA: TGTGCCAGCATGGGTACAGGACCCCCCTACGAGCAGTACTTC
CDR3: CASMGTGPPYEQYF

D: .
V: TRBV28
J: TRBJ1-1
size: .
DNA: TGTGCCAGCAGTACCTTCCCGTCGCGCTTGAACACTGAAGCTTTCTTT
CDR3: CASSTFPSRLNTEAFF

D: .
V: TRBV29-1
J: TRBJ2-4
size: once
DNA: TGCAGCGTGACTCTAGCCAAAAACATTCAGTACTTC
CDR3: CSVTLAKNIQYF

D: .
V: TRBV6-1
J: TRBJ2-7
size: .
DNA: TGTGCCAGCAGTGACACAGTAAACAGCTACTCCTACGAGCAGTACTTC
CDR3: CASSDTVNSYSYEQYF

D: TRBD2
V: TRBV5-1
J: TRBJ2-5
size: .
DNA: TGCGCCAGCAGCTTGATGACTAGCGGAGACCAAGAGACCCAGTACTTC
CDR3: CASSLMTSGDQETQYF

D: .
V: TRBV28
J: TRBJ1-5
size: .
DNA: TGTGCCAGCAGTCCTATTTCTGGAAACCTCTGGCAGGGATCCTATCAGCCCCAGCATTTT
CDR3: CASSPISGNLWQGSYQPQHF

D: .
V: TRBV5-1
J: TRBJ2-1
size: .
DNA: TGCGCCAGCAGTTTCACCGGGGAGTTGGGCTACAATGAGCAGTTCTTC
CDR3: CASSFTGELGYNEQFF

D: TRBD2
V: TRBV6-5
J: TRBJ2-5
size: .
DNA: TGTGCCAGCAGCCGGCCGGGGGGAGAGACCCAGTACTTC
CDR3: CASSRPGGETQYF